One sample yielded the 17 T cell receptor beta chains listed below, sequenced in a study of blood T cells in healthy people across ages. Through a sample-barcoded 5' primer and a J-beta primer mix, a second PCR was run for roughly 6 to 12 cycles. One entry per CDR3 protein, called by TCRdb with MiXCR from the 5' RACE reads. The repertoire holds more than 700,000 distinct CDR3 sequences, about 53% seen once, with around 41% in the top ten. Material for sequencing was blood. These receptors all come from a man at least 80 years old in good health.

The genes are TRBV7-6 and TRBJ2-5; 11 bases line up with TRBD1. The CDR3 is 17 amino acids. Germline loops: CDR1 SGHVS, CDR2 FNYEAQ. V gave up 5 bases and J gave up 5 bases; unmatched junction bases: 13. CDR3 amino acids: CASSRPPGQGDKETQYF. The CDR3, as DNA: TGTGCCAGCAGCCGACCCCCGGGACAGGGGGATAAGGAGACCCAGTACTTC.

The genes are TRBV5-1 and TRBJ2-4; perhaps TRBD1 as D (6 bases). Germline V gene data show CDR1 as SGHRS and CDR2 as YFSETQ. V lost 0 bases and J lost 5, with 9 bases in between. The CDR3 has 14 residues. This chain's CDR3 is CASSLGQVQNIQYF. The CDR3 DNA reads TGCGCCAGCAGCTTGGGACAGGTACAAAACATTCAGTACTTC.

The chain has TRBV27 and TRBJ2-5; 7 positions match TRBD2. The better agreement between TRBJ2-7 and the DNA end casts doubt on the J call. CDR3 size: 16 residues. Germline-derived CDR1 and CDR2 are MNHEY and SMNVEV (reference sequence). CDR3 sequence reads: CASSLSTGASGCEQYF. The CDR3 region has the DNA TGTGCCAGCAGTTTATCTACTGGGGCTAGCGGCTGCGAGCAGTACTTC.

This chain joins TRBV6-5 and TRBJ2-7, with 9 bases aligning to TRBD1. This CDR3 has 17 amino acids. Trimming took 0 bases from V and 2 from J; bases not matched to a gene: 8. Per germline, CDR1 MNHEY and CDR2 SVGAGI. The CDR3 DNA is TGTGCCAGCAGTTACTCGACCCCTGGGACAGGGACCTACGAGCAGTACTTC. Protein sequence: CASSYSTPGTGTYEQYF.

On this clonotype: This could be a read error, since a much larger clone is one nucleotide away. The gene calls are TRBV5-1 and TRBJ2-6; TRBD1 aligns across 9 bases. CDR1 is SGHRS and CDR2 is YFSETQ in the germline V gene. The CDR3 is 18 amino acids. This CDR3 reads CASSYWGQGDSRANVLTF. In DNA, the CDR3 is TGCGCCAGCAGCTATTGGGGACAGGGAGACTCTAGGGCCAACGTCCTGACTTTC.

CDR3 sequence: CASSFSGADTQYF. The CDR3 region has the DNA TGTGCCAGCAGCTTCAGCGGGGCAGATACGCAGTATTTT. The chain couples TRBV27 to TRBJ2-3; 7 bases map to TRBD2. In germline, CDR1 is MNHEY, CDR2 SMNVEV (reference sequence). With 6 bases clipped from V and 4 bases from J, the junction kept 4 bases outside the gene matches. This CDR3 is built from 13 residues.

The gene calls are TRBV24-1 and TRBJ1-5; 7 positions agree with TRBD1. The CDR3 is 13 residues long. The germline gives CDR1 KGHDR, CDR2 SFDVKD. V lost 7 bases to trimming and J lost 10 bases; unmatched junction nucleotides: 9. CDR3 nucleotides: TGTGCCACCAGCGGGGAGGGGGCAGGTCCCCAGCATTTT. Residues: CATSGEGAGPQHF.

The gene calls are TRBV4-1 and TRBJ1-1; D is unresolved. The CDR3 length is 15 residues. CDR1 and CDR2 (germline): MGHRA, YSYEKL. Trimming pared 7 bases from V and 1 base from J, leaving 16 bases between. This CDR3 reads CASTDDGLGNTEAFF. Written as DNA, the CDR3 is TGCGCCAGCACCGACGATGGATTGGGGAACACTGAAGCTTTCTTT.

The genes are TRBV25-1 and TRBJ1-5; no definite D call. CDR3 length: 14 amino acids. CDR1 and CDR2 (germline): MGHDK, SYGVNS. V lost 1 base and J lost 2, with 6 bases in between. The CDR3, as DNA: TGTGCCAGCAGTGAATTCGGGGGCAATCAGCCCCAGCATTTT. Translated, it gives CASSEFGGNQPQHF.

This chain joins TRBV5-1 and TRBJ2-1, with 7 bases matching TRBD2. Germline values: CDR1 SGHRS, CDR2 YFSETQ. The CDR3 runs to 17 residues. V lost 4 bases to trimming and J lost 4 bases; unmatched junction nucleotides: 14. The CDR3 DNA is TGCGCCAGCAGCCGGCCTGAGGCTCGCGGGGGATACAATGAGCAGTTCTTC. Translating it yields CASSRPEARGGYNEQFF. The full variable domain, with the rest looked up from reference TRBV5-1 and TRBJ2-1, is KAGVTQTPRYLIKTRGQQVTLSCSPISGHRSVSWYQQTPGQGLQFLFEYFSETQRNKGNFPGRFSGRQFSNSRSEMNVSTLELGDSALYLCASSRPEARGGYNEQFFGPGTRLTVL.

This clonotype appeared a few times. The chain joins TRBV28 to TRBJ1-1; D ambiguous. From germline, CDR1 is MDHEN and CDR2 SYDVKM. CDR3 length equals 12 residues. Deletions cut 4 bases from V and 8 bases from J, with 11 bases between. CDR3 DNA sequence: TGTGCCAGCAGTTCCATCGGCAGGGAAGCTTTCTTT. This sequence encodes CASSSIGREAFF.

The CDR3 reads CASSLRETEAFF. DNA of the CDR3: TGTGCCAGCAGCCTCAGGGAGACTGAAGCTTTCTTT. This sequence joins TRBV12-3 or TRBV12-4 and TRBJ1-1, with D possibly TRBD1 on 5 matching bases. The V end lost 6 bases, the J end lost 5 bases, and 10 bases lay between the germline ends. The CDR3 runs 12 residues.

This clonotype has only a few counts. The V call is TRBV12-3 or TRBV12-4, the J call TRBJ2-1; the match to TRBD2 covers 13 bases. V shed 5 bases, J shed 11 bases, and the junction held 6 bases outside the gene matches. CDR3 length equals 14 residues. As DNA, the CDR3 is TGTGCCAGCAGTCCAGGGACTAGCGGGGCGAAGCAGTTCTTC. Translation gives CASSPGTSGAKQFF.

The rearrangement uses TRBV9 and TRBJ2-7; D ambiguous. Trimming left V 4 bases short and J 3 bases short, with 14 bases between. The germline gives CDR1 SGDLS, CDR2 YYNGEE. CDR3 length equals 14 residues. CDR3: CASSPASSFYEQYF. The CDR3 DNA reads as TGTGCCAGCAGCCCGGCTAGTTCCTTCTACGAGCAGTACTTC.

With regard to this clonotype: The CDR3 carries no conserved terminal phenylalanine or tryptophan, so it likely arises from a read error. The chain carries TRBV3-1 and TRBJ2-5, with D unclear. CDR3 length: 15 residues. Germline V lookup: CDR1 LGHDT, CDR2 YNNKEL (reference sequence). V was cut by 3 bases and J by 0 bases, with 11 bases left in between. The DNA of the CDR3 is TGTGCCAGCAGCCAGGTCGGCCGTAACCAAGAGACCCAGTACTAC. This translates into CASSQVGRNQETQYY.

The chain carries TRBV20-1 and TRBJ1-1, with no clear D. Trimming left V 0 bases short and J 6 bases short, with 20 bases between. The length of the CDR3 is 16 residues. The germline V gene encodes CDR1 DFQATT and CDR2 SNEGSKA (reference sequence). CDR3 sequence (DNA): TGCAGTGCTAGAGATTCAGGCGCGGCGCTCCCCGCTGAAGCTTTCTTT. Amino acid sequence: CSARDSGAALPAEAFF.

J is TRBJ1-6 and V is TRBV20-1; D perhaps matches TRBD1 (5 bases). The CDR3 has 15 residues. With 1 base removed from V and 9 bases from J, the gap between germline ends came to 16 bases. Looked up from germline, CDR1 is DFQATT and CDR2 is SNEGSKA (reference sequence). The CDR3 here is CSARGTPYGGSPLHF. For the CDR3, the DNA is TGCAGTGCTAGAGGGACACCTTACGGGGGTTCACCCCTCCACTTT.